A single sample is the source of the 12 T cell receptor beta chains below, sequenced in a study of cytomegalovirus exposure and HLA in healthy donors. The repertoire was sequenced with immunoSEQ multiplex PCR; TCRdb's copy has only in-frame clones and lacks some. Among some 180,000 clones listed, about 89% were seen once. Source material: PBMCs. The receptors here all came from a man aged 25-45 years in good health and CMV-seropositive.

Note on this clone: The identical CDR3 is also encoded by other nucleotide sequences in the sample. V usage is TRBV9 and J usage is TRBJ1-1; D gene unclear. The germline gives CDR1 SGDLS, CDR2 YYNGEE. There are 12 residues in the CDR3. The V end lost 0 bases, the J end lost 5 bases, and 5 bases lay between the germline ends. The CDR3 here is CASSVGGTEAFF. The CDR3, as DNA: TGTGCCAGCAGCGTAGGTGGAACTGAAGCTTTCTTT.

V gene TRBV2 combines with J gene TRBJ2-2; 11 bases are a match to TRBD2. The trim removed 3 bases at V and 8 bases at J, leaving 5 bases unmatched. CDR1 SNHLY and CDR2 FYNNEI come from the germline V gene. This CDR3 comprises 15 residues. The CDR3 nucleotides are TGTGCCAGCAGTGAGACTAGCGGGGCCCTTGGGGAGCTGTTTTTT. This translates into CASSETSGALGELFF.

CDR3 in amino acids: CASSLGTDSYGYTF. The CDR3 DNA reads TGCGCCAGCAGCTTGGGTACAGACTCCTATGGCTACACCTTC. The chain is built from TRBV5-1 and TRBJ1-2; no clear D. CDR1 and CDR2 (germline): SGHRS, YFSETQ. This CDR3 spans 14 amino acids. V dropped 0 bases and J dropped 4 bases, with 10 bases sitting between them.

The V gene is TRBV9, the J gene TRBJ2-7; weak D call: TRBD2 (6 bases). V lost 1 base to trimming and J lost 5 bases, with 13 bases between them. CDR3 size: 14 residues. CDR1 SGDLS and CDR2 YYNGEE come from the germline V gene. The CDR3 protein is CASSVHGSLDEQYF. As DNA, the CDR3 is TGTGCCAGCAGCGTACACGGGAGTCTCGACGAGCAGTACTTC. The variable domain in full, with the rest retrieved from reference TRBV9 and TRBJ2-7, is DSGVTQTPKHLITATGQRVTLRCSPRSGDLSVYWYQQSLDQGLQFLIQYYNGEERAKGNILERFSAQQFPDLHSELNLSSLELGDSALYFCASSVHGSLDEQYFGPGTRLTVT.

This clone was recorded once. The chain employs TRBV28 and TRBJ2-1, with D maybe TRBD2 (6 bases). The germline V gene has CDR1 MDHEN and CDR2 SYDVKM. CDR3 length: 16 amino acids. Trimming pared 3 bases from V and 2 bases from J, leaving 14 bases between. For the CDR3, the DNA is TGTGCCAGCAGTTTCGCGGGGACCCGTACCTACAATGAGCAGTTCTTC. Its translation is CASSFAGTRTYNEQFF.

This chain uses TRBV5-1 with TRBJ1-4; a weak D match, TRBD1 (5 bases). V lost 4 bases and J 8 bases, leaving 18 bases between the germline ends. In germline, CDR1 is SGHRS, CDR2 YFSETQ. This CDR3 is 15 amino acids long. The CDR3 loop reads CASSRDGGSEEKLFF. In DNA form, the CDR3 reads TGCGCCAGCAGCAGGGATGGGGGAAGTGAGGAAAAACTGTTTTTT.

The rearrangement joins TRBV5-1 to TRBJ2-2; 9 nucleotides match TRBD1. Looked up from germline, CDR1 is SGHRS and CDR2 is YFSETQ. CDR3 length: 15 residues. V was pared by 6 bases and J by 4 bases, with 7 bases of the junction left unmatched. Written as DNA, the CDR3 is TGCGCCAGCAAGCAGACAGGGGGAGGCACCGGGGAGCTGTTTTTT. Translation gives CASKQTGGGTGELFF. The entire variable domain, with the rest obtained from reference TRBV5-1 and TRBJ2-2, is as follows: KAGVTQTPRYLIKTRGQQVTLSCSPISGHRSVSWYQQTPGQGLQFLFEYFSETQRNKGNFPGRFSGRQFSNSRSEMNVSTLELGDSALYLCASKQTGGGTGELFFGEGSRLTVL.

J is TRBJ1-3 and V is TRBV29-1; D is undetermined. CDR1 SQVTM and CDR2 ANQGSEA come from the germline V gene. This CDR3 has 18 amino acids. V lost 2 bases and J 0 bases, leaving 20 bases between the germline ends. The CDR3 spells CSVEMPADDPSSGNTIYF. In nucleotides, the CDR3 is TGCAGCGTTGAAATGCCAGCTGACGATCCCAGCTCTGGAAACACCATATATTTT.

The CDR3 region has the DNA TGTGCCAGCAGCCGAGCGGCAGGGCAGAACACCGGGGAGCTGTTTTTT. This gives the protein CASSRAAGQNTGELFF. The J gene is TRBJ2-2, the V gene TRBV2, with D possibly being TRBD1 or TRBD2 (5 bases each). CDR1 and CDR2 from the germline V gene are SNHLY and FYNNEI. The CDR3 is made up of 16 amino acids. V gave up 6 bases and J gave up 1 base, with 15 bases separating them.

This clone was detected only once. The J gene is TRBJ2-3, the V gene TRBV6-1; 13 bases are a match to TRBD2. The CDR3 is 16 amino acids. J gave up 2 bases and V 4 bases, and 3 bases lay outside the gene matches. Germline V gives CDR1 MNHNS, CDR2 SASEGT. DNA for the CDR3: TGTGCCAGCAGTGTACTAGCGGGGGGGGACACAGATACGCAGTATTTT. The encoded protein is CASSVLAGGDTDTQYF.

This sequence joins TRBV29-1 and TRBJ2-1; D is possibly TRBD2 (5 bases). The CDR3 sequence is 11 residues long. Trimming pared 3 bases from V and 7 bases from J, leaving 7 bases between. The germline CDR1 and CDR2 sequences are SQVTM and ANQGSEA. CDR3 in DNA: TGCAGCGTTGAGACGGGGAATGAGCAGTTCTTC. It encodes CSVETGNEQFF.

The rearrangement links TRBV7-8 to TRBJ2-1; the D gene is possibly TRBD2 (7 bases). Per the germline V gene, CDR1 is SGHVS and CDR2 is FQNEAQ. The V end was cut by 4 bases, the J end by 6 bases, with 19 bases between. The CDR3 runs 16 residues. In DNA, the CDR3 is TGTGCCAGCAGCTCCCCCCTTGGCGGGGGCCGCAATGAGCAGTTCTTC. This codes for CASSSPLGGGRNEQFF.